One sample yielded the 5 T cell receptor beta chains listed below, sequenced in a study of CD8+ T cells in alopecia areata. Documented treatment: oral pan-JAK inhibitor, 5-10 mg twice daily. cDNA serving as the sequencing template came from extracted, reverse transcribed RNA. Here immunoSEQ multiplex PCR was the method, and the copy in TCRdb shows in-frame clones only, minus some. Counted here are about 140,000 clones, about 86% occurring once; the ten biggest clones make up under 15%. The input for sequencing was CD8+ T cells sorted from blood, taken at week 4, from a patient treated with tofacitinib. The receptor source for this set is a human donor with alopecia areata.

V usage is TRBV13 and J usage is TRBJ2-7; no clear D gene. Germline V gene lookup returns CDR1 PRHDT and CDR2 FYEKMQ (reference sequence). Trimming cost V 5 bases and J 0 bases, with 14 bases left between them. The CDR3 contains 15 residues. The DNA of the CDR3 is TGTGCCAGCAGCCCTTGGTCGGAGAGCTCCTACGAGCAGTACTTC. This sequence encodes CASSPWSESSYEQYF.

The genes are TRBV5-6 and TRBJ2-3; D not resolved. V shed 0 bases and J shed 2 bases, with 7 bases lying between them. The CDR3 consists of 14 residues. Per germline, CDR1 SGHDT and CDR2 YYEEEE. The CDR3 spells CASSLVPPTDTQYF. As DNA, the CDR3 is TGTGCCAGCAGCTTGGTCCCTCCCACAGATACGCAGTATTTT.

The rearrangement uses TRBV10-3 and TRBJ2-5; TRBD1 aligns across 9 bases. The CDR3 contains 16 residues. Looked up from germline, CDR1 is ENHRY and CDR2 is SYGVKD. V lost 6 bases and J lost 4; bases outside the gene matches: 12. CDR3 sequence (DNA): TGTGCCATCAGCCAACATTGGACAGGGGACGGAGAGACCCAGTACTTC. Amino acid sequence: CAISQHWTGDGETQYF.

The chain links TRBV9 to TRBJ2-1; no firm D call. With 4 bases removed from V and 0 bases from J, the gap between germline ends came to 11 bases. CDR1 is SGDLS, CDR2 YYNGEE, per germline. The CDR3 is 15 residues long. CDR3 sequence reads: CASSSPASSYNEQFF. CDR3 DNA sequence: TGTGCCAGCAGCTCCCCGGCGAGCTCCTACAATGAGCAGTTCTTC.

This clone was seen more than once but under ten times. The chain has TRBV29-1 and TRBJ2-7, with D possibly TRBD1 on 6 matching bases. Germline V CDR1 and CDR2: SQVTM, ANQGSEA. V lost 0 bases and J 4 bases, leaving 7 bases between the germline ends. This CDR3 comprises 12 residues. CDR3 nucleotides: TGCAGCGTTGAAGACCAGGGGTACGAGCAGTACTTC. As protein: CSVEDQGYEQYF.